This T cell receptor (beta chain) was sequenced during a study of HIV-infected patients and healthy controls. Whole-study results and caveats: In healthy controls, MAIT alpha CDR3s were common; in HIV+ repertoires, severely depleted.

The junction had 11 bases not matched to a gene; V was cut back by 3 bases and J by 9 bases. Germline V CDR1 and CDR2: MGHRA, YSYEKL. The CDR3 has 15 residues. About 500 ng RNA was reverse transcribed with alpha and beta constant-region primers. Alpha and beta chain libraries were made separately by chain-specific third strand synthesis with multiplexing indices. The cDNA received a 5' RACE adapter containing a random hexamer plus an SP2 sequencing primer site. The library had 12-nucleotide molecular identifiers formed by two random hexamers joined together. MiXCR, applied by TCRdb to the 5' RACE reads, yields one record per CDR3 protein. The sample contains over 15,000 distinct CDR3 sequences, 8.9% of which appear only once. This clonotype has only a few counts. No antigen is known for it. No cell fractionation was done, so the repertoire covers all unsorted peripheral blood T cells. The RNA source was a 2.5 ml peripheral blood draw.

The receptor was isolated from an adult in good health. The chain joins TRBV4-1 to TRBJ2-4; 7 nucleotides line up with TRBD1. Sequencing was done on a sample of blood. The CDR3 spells CASSQTGQSRVIQYF. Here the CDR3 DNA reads TGCGCCAGCAGCCAGACGGGACAGTCGAGGGTCATTCAGTACTTC.